Below, one T cell receptor (beta chain) is given with its context. What it binds is not known. Mismatch with germline at one junction end may stem from a read error. The data were taken from a study of blood T cells in healthy people across ages. Germline CDR1 and CDR2: ENHRY and SYGVKD. There are 14 residues in the CDR3. Then a second PCR, running about 6 to 12 cycles, was carried out with a sample-barcoded 5' primer and a J-beta primer mix. A single record per CDR3 protein comes from TCRdb applying MiXCR to the 5' RACE reads. Among fewer than 1,000,000 distinct CDR3 sequences listed, more than 35% were seen once. Overall study findings and caveats: The study found more naive CD4+ cells and higher diversity in long-lived than aged donors. Per million T cells, the diversity of TCR beta decreased roughly linearly as age advanced. Investigators viewed diversity estimates from one million T cells as underestimates, the study reported. Unsorted PBMCs blocked a conclusive comparison of naive and antigen-experienced cells.

The sample was blood. The clonotype originates from an elderly man in good health. The rearrangement joins TRBV10-3 to TRBJ2-5; D might be TRBD1 or TRBD2, each matching 5 bases. The CDR3 DNA reads as TGTGCCATCGGTGAGGGGCAGGGTAAAGAGACCCAGTACTTC. Amino acid sequence: CAIGEGQGKETQYF.